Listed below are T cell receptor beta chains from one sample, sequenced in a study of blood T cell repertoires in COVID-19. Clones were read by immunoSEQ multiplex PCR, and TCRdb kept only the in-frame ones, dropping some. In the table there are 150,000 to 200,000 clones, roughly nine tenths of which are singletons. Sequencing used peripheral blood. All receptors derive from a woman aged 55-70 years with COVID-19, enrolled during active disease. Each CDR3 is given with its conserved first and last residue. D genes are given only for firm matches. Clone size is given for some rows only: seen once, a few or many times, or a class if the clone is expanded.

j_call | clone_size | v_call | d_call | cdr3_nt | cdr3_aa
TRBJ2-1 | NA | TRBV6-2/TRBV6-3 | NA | TGTGCCAGCAGTTACTTCGGGGTGTACAATGAGCAGTTCTTC | CASSYFGVYNEQFF
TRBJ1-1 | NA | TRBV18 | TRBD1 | TGTGCCAGCTCACCAAGACAGGGAGACACTGAAGCTTTCTTT | CASSPRQGDTEAFF
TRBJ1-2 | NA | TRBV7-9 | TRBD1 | TGTGCCACCTCACAGGGGGCGGAATACTATGGCTACACCTTC | CATSQGAEYYGYTF
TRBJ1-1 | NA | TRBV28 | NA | TGTGCCAGCAGCCTCACCTCCTTCAGGGGTAAGAACACTGAAGCTTTCTTT | CASSLTSFRGKNTEAFF
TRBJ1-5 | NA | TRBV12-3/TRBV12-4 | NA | TGTGCCAGCAGACAGGATGATCAGCCCCAGCATTTT | CASRQDDQPQHF
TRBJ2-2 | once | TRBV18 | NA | TGTGCCAGCTCACCATACCAACTTGACACCGGGGAGCTGTTTTTT | CASSPYQLDTGELFF
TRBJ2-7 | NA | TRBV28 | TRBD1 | TGTGCCAGCAGTTCATGGACAGGAATTTACGAGCAGTACTTC | CASSSWTGIYEQYF
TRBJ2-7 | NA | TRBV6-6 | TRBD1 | TGTGCCAGCAGTTACTTTGACAGGGGCTACGAGCAGTACTTC | CASSYFDRGYEQYF
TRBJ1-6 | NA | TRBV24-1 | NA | TGTGCCACCAGTGATGGGGCGGACCCTTCACCCCTCCACTTT | CATSDGADPSPLHF
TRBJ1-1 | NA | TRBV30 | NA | TGTGCCTGGACAGATACCACTGAAGCTTTCTTT | CAWTDTTEAFF
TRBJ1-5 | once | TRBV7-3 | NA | TGTGCCAGCAGCTTGACAGCTAATCAGCCCCAGCATTTT | CASSLTANQPQHF
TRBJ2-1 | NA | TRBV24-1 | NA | TGTGCCACCGAAGGGGGCAATGAGCAGTTCTTC | CATEGGNEQFF
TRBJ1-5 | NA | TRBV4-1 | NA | TGCGCCAGCAGCAAAGACTACGGGGTAGGCAATCAGCCCCAGCATTTT | CASSKDYGVGNQPQHF
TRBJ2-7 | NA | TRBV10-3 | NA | TGTGCCATCAGTGAGCGACAAACAGGGAGCGAGCAGTACTTC | CAISERQTGSEQYF
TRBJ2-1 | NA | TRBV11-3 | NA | TGTGCCAGCAGCCAAACTCACGACAATGAGCAGTTCTTC | CASSQTHDNEQFF
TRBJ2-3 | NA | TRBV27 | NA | TGTGCCAGCAGTCAACATGCTGGAGTCCGCACAGATACGCAGTATTTT | CASSQHAGVRTDTQYF
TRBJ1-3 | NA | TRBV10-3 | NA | TGTGCCATCAGTGTGGCGGGACCGAGCCTCTCTGGAAACACCATATATTTT | CAISVAGPSLSGNTIYF
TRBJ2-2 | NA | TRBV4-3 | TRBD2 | TGCGCCAGCAGCCGAACGGCTAGCGGAACCACCGGGGAGCTGTTTTTT | CASSRTASGTTGELFF
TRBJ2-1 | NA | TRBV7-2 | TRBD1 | TGTGCCAGCAGCTTTCGGGACAGGCAAAGCTCCTACAATGAGCAGTTCTTC | CASSFRDRQSSYNEQFF
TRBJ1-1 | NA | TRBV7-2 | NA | TGTGCCAGCGGAGCTGGGAGGAACACTGAAGCTTTCTTT | CASGAGRNTEAFF
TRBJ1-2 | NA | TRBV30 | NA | TGTGCCTGGGTGGGACAAGACTATGGCTACACCTTC | CAWVGQDYGYTF
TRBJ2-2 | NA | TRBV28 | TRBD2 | TGTGCCAGCAGTGACCTCGCGCCGGGACTAGCGAACACCGGGGAGCTGTTTTTT | CASSDLAPGLANTGELFF
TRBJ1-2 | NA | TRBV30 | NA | TGTGCCTGGAGGAGCTCGGGGGGGAGTCATGGCTACACCTTC | CAWRSSGGSHGYTF
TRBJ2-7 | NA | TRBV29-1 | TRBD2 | TGCAGCGTTGAAGATCGGACTAGCGTCGCCTACGAGCAGTACTTC | CSVEDRTSVAYEQYF
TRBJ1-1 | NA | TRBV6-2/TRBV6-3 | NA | TGTGCCAGCAGTTACTCGTCACAGAACACTGAAGCTTTCTTT | CASSYSSQNTEAFF
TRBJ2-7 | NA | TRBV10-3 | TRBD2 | TGTGCCATCAGCCCCCGACTAGCGGGGGACACCTACGAGCAGTACTTC | CAISPRLAGDTYEQYF
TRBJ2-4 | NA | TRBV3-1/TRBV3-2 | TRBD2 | TGTGCCAGCAGCCAAGTAAGGGCTAGCGGGGAACAGTACTTC | CASSQVRASGEQYF
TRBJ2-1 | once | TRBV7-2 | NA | TGTGCCAGCAGCCAGGGAGGGGGTGAGCAGTTCTTC | CASSQGGGEQFF
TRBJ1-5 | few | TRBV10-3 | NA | TGTGCCATCAGTGATGGTCAGGGTATTCAGCCCCAGCATTTT | CAISDGQGIQPQHF
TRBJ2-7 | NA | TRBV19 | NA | TGTGCCAGTAGTCCCCAGGGGCAATCCTACGAGCAGTACTTC | CASSPQGQSYEQYF
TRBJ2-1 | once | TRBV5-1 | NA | TGCGCCAGCAGATTACTAAGAAACAAGGAGCAGTTCTTC | CASRLLRNKEQFF
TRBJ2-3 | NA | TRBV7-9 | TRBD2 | TGTGCCAGCCGGGGGGATAGCACAGATACGCAGTATTTT | CASRGDSTDTQYF
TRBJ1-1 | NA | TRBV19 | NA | TGTGCCAGTAGTATAGATTCGAGGAACACTGAAGCTTTCTTT | CASSIDSRNTEAFF
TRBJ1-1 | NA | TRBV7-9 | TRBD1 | TGTGCCAGCAGCCAGGGGGAGTTCACTGAAGCTTTCTTT | CASSQGEFTEAFF
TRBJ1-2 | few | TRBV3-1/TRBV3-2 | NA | TGTGCCAGCAGCCCAGGGGCCCATAACTATGGCTACACCTTC | CASSPGAHNYGYTF
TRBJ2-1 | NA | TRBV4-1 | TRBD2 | TGCGCCAGCAGCCACGGACTAGGGACCTACAATGAGCAGTTCTTC | CASSHGLGTYNEQFF
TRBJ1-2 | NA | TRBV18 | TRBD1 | TGTGCCAGCTCACTAAAGACAGGGGGCGGCTATGGCTACACCTTC | CASSLKTGGGYGYTF
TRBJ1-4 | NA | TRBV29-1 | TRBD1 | TGCAGCGGGGGACAGTCTAATGAAAAACTGTTTTTT | CSGGQSNEKLFF
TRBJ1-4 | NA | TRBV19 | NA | TGTGCCAGTAGTACCATACAGGTGGCTAATGAAAAACTGTTTTTT | CASSTIQVANEKLFF
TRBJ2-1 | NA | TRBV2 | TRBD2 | TGTGCCAGCACCGCGCGGGGGGCGACTAGCGAGGTTGACAATGAGCAGTTCTTC | CASTARGATSEVDNEQFF
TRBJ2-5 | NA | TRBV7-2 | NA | TGTGCCAGCAGCTTAGTGGGACTCCCAGAGACCCAGTACTTC | CASSLVGLPETQYF
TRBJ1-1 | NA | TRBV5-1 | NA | TGCGCCAGCAGCCGGACGCGGGATACGGGCTACGAACCTGAAGCTTTCTTT | CASSRTRDTGYEPEAFF
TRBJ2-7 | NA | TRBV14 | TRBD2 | TGTGCCAGCAAGACGGGGGGTGGTAACGAGCAGTACTTC | CASKTGGGNEQYF
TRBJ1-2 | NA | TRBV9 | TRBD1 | TGTGCCAGCAGCGGACCAACAGGGGCCGCAAATTATGGCTACACCTTC | CASSGPTGAANYGYTF
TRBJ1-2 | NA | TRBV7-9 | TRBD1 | TGTGCCAGCAGCCCCAGGGTGGCAAGGGGGCTCTATGGCTACACCTTC | CASSPRVARGLYGYTF
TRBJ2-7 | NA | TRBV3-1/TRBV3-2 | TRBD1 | TGTGCCAGCAGCCTCGGGACAGGGGCCTCCTACGAGCAGTACTTC | CASSLGTGASYEQYF
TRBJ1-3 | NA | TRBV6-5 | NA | TGTGCCAGCAACATGGACAGAACCTCTGGAAACACCATATATTTT | CASNMDRTSGNTIYF
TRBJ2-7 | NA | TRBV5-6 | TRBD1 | TGTGCCAGCAGTTCGCGTCAGGGGGTTTACTCCTACGAGCAGTACTTC | CASSSRQGVYSYEQYF
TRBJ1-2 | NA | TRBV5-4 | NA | TGTGCCAGCAGCTTGGGGACAGTAGGCGACTATGGCTACACCTTC | CASSLGTVGDYGYTF
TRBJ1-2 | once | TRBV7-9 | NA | TGTGCCAGCAGCTTCAGTCAGGGGACCGATTATGGCTACACCTTC | CASSFSQGTDYGYTF